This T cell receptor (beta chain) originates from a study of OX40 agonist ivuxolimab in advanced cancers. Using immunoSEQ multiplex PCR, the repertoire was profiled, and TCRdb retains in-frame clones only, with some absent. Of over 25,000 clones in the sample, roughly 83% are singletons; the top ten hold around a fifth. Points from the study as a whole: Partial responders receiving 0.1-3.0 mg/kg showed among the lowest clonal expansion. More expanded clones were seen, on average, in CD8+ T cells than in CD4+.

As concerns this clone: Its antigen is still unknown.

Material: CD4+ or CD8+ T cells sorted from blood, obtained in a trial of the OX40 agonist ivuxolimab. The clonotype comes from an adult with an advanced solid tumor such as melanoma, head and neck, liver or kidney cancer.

The CDR3 DNA follows: TGTGCCAGCAGCGATACAGAAGGGGGCGAGACCCAGTACTTC. Translated, it gives CASSDTEGGETQYF. The rearrangement uses TRBV7-9 and TRBJ2-5; TRBD1 matches at 7 bases. Per the germline V gene, CDR1 is SEHNR and CDR2 is FQNEAQ (reference sequence). With V trimmed by 5 bases and J by 5 bases, 8 bases remained unmatched. CDR3 length: 14 amino acids.